The entry below gives a single TCR beta chain sequence along with its context. The entry originates in a study of blood T cell repertoires in COVID-19. On the study more broadly: From T cells, B-cell-depleted T cells, or PBMCs came the material, which was cDNA or gDNA.

Per the original methods: Using reference gene primer amplification, nucleated cell counts were estimated. The table came from immunoSEQ multiplex PCR; TCRdb's copy has only in-frame clones and leaves some out. V and J calls and clone size follow that table, whereas D and trimming were derived from the DNA. The sample has more than 150,000 clones; 80% to 85% are singletons. V lost 10 bases and J 6 bases, leaving 21 bases between the germline ends. The CDR3 has 15 amino acids. Germline CDR1 and CDR2: SEHNR and FQNEAQ (reference sequence). The chain combines TRBV7-9 with TRBJ1-4; D gene unclear. This TCR came from a woman in her thirties with acute or convalescent COVID-19. Sequencing was performed on peripheral blood. The CDR3 is CAIPGDSYADEKLFF. CDR3 nucleotides: TGTGCCATCCCGGGAGACTCTTATGCCGATGAAAAACTGTTTTTT.